The 22 T cell receptor beta chains reported below all come from one sample, sequenced in a study of cytomegalovirus exposure and HLA in healthy donors. PCR primers comprised 60 Vbeta and 13 Jbeta primers. Assay: immunoSEQ multiplex PCR; the TCRdb copy retains only in-frame clones and omits some. The sample lists some 150,000 clones; approximately 88% were seen once. Input material: PBMCs. The receptors were sampled from a woman in her 30s in good health and CMV-seronegative.

The chain links TRBV25-1 to TRBJ1-1; no firm D call. Germline V lookup: CDR1 MGHDK, CDR2 SYGVNS. V gave up 6 bases and J gave up 1 base, with 9 bases separating them. The CDR3 extends over 13 amino acids. Written as DNA, the CDR3 is TGTGCCAGCAGGGAGACCGGGAACACTGAAGCTTTCTTT. Its translation is CASRETGNTEAFF.

The chain recombines TRBV4-1 with TRBJ2-7; 7 nucleotides line up with TRBD1. The CDR3 loop spans 16 amino acids. Trimming at V came to 4 bases and at J to 5 bases, leaving 14 bases not matched to a gene. Germline CDR1 reads MGHRA; CDR2 reads YSYEKL. This CDR3 reads CASSPRAHQGVNEQYF. DNA for the CDR3: TGCGCCAGCAGCCCAAGAGCCCACCAGGGGGTCAACGAGCAGTACTTC.

The chain recombines TRBV7-7 with TRBJ2-2; D perhaps matches TRBD1 (6 bases). Between the trimmed V and J ends, which lost 1 base and 6 bases, there was a span of 15 bases. In germline, CDR1 is SSHAT, CDR2 FNYEAQ (reference sequence). The CDR3 has 16 residues. CDR3: CASSLDRVLGAGELFF. The CDR3 nucleotides are TGTGCCAGCAGCTTAGACAGGGTTCTTGGCGCCGGGGAGCTGTTTTTT. Full variable domain (missing parts from reference TRBV7-7 and TRBJ2-2): GAGVSQSPRYKVTKRGQDVTLRCDPISSHATLYWYQQALGQGPEFLTYFNYEAQPDKSGLPSDRFSAERPEGSISTLTIQRTEQRDSAMYRCASSLDRVLGAGELFFGEGSRLTVL.

The chain links TRBV7-6 to TRBJ2-7; 8 bases are shared with TRBD1. The J segment lost 2 bases and the V segment lost 5 bases, leaving 11 bases of the junction unmatched. CDR3 length: 16 amino acids. Germline-derived CDR1 and CDR2 are SGHVS and FNYEAQ. The CDR3 DNA is TGTGCCAGCAGCCTAAACGGACAGGGAGGCACCTACGAGCAGTACTTC. Translating gives CASSLNGQGGTYEQYF.

The CDR3 is CASSGVAGAGGTQYF. CDR3 nucleotide sequence: TGTGCCAGCAGTGGGGTGGCCGGTGCAGGGGGTACGCAGTATTTT. The chain couples TRBV11-1 to TRBJ2-3, with 7 bases fitting TRBD1. The CDR3 totals 15 residues. Trimming cost V 6 bases and J 8 bases; bases outside gene matches: 14. Germline CDR1 and CDR2: SGHAT and FQDESV (reference sequence). The entire variable domain, with the rest obtained from reference TRBV11-1 and TRBJ2-3, is as follows: EAEVAQSPRYKITEKSQAVAFWCDPISGHATLYWYRQILGQGPELLVQFQDESVVDDSQLPKDRFSAERLKGVDSTLKIQPAELGDSAMYLCASSGVAGAGGTQYFGPGTRLTVL.

The chain is built from TRBV5-6 and TRBJ2-5, with a weak D call TRBD1 (6 bases). Trimming pared 1 base from V and 3 bases from J, leaving 13 bases between. Germline CDR1 is SGHDT and CDR2 is YYEEEE. The CDR3 runs 15 residues. In nucleotides, the CDR3 is TGTGCCAGCAGCTTGAGGCTGCAGGGGAAAGAGACCCAGTACTTC. This encodes CASSLRLQGKETQYF.

The chain carries TRBV11-2 and TRBJ1-4, with 11 bases fitting TRBD1. Trimming at V came to 6 bases and at J to 5 bases, leaving 8 bases not matched to a gene. The CDR3 loop spans 16 amino acids. CDR1 is SGHAT and CDR2 is FQNNGV in the germline V gene. The CDR3 sequence: CASSLSRTGGNEKLFF. CDR3 in DNA: TGTGCCAGCAGTCTCTCCAGGACAGGGGGCAATGAAAAACTGTTTTTT. Supplemented by reference TRBV11-2 and TRBJ1-4, the full variable domain reads EAGVAQSPRYKIIEKRQSVAFWCNPISGHATLYWYQQILGQGPKLLIQFQNNGVVDDSQLPKDRFSAERLKGVDSTLKIQPAKLEDSAVYLCASSLSRTGGNEKLFFGSGTQLSVL.

This sequence joins TRBV9 and TRBJ2-3; the match to TRBD1 covers 9 bases. V trimming: 0 bases; J trimming: 6 bases; junction bases outside the gene matches: 5. The CDR3 is 15 amino acids. CDR1 and CDR2 from the germline V gene are SGDLS and YYNGEE. CDR3 region: CASSVVGTGLDTQYF. The CDR3 DNA reads as TGTGCCAGCAGCGTAGTGGGGACAGGGTTGGATACGCAGTATTTT.

The chain carries TRBV18 and TRBJ2-5; a possible D gene is TRBD2 (5 bases). Germline CDR1 reads KGHSH; CDR2 reads LQKENI. The CDR3 has 13 residues. Trimming shortened V by 3 bases and J by 3 bases, and 8 bases separated the two germline ends. Here the CDR3 DNA reads TGTGCCAGCTCACCCGAGGGAAAAGAGACCCAGTACTTC. Protein sequence: CASSPEGKETQYF.

The V call is TRBV11-2, the J call TRBJ2-1; TRBD2 matches at 13 bases. There are 15 residues in the CDR3. J lost 9 bases, V lost 5 bases, and 7 bases had no gene match. CDR1 SGHAT and CDR2 FQNNGV come from the germline V gene. The CDR3 sequence: CASSPGLAGVVEQFF. The CDR3 bases are TGTGCCAGCAGCCCAGGACTAGCGGGAGTGGTTGAGCAGTTCTTC.

Regarding this clone: This CDR3 is also generated by other DNA sequences in the sample. V usage is TRBV6-5 and J usage is TRBJ1-6; maybe TRBD1 (5 bases). The CDR3 sequence is 14 residues long. Germline assignment: CDR1 MNHEY and CDR2 SVGAGI. The V gene lost 6 bases and the J gene lost 6 bases, with 12 bases spanning the gap. In nucleotides, the CDR3 is TGTGCCAGCAGGCCTGGACACCGTAATTCACCCCTCCACTTT. Encoded protein: CASRPGHRNSPLHF.

The chain carries TRBV4-1 and TRBJ2-7; weak D call: TRBD1 (5 bases). The CDR3 loop spans 16 amino acids. Trimming took 1 base from V and 1 from J, leaving 14 bases between them. CDR1 is MGHRA and CDR2 is YSYEKL in the germline V gene. CDR3 in amino acids: CASSQGPRENSYEQYF. CDR3 DNA sequence: TGCGCCAGCAGCCAAGGACCCAGGGAAAATTCCTACGAGCAGTACTTC.

The V call is TRBV6-1, the J call TRBJ2-3; 11 nucleotides agree with TRBD1. Per germline, CDR1 MNHNS and CDR2 SASEGT. CDR3 length: 16 amino acids. V lost 3 bases, J lost 6 bases, and 8 bases stayed unmatched. The CDR3 loop reads CASSEAWTGGADTQYF. CDR3 DNA sequence: TGTGCCAGCAGTGAGGCGTGGACAGGGGGCGCGGATACGCAGTATTTT.

The chain uses TRBV27 and TRBJ2-3, with 9 bases fitting TRBD2. This CDR3 spans 19 amino acids. The V gene end was trimmed by 3 bases and the J gene end by 2 bases; junction bases not matched to a gene: 15. Per germline, CDR1 MNHEY and CDR2 SMNVEV (reference sequence). The CDR3: CASSFRPRGVAGATDTQYF. CDR3 DNA sequence: TGTGCCAGCAGTTTTAGGCCCCGTGGGGTAGCGGGAGCCACAGATACGCAGTATTTT.

The genes are TRBV11-2 and TRBJ1-4, with D possibly being TRBD1 (5 bases). CDR3 size: 16 residues. Trimming stripped 4 bases from V and 5 bases from J, with 17 bases between. Germline V lookup: CDR1 SGHAT, CDR2 FQNNGV. CDR3 sequence: CASSSRAGGLNEKLFF. CDR3 DNA: TGTGCCAGCAGCTCAAGGGCGGGGGGATTAAATGAAAAACTGTTTTTT.

The chain uses TRBV28 and TRBJ1-5, with TRBD1 identical over 10 bases. The CDR3 spans 15 residues. V trimming: 6 bases; J trimming: 7 bases; junction bases outside the gene matches: 9. Germline V gene sequence: CDR1 MDHEN, CDR2 SYDVKM. The CDR3 DNA follows: TGTGCCAGCAGAGAACGACAGGGGGCTGGGCAGCCCCAGCATTTT. Its protein is CASRERQGAGQPQHF.

The rearrangement joins TRBV7-3 to TRBJ1-1; no reliable D call. Germline V gives CDR1 SGHTA, CDR2 FQGTGA. The CDR3 sequence is 13 residues long. V dropped 6 bases and J dropped 0 bases, with 8 bases sitting between them. CDR3 sequence (DNA): TGTGCCAGCAGACAGAGATTGAACACTGAAGCTTTCTTT. Translating it yields CASRQRLNTEAFF.

The genes are TRBV7-9 and TRBJ2-1; 9 nucleotides match TRBD2. This CDR3 region has 13 residues. Germline CDR1 reads SEHNR; CDR2 reads FQNEAQ (reference sequence). V was pared by 11 bases and J by 15 bases, with 17 bases of the junction left unmatched. The CDR3 spells CAAPFNSGSQWFF. CDR3 bases: TGTGCCGCCCCCTTTAATAGCGGGAGTCAATGGTTCTTC. Full variable domain (remainder filled in from reference TRBV7-9 and TRBJ2-1): DTGVSQNPRHKITKRGQNVTFRCDPISEHNRLYWYRQTLGQGPEFLTYFQNEAQLEKSRLLSDRFSAERPKGSFSTLEIQRTEQGDSAMYLCAAPFNSGSQWFFGPGTRLTVL.

The V call is TRBV4-1, the J call TRBJ1-5; the match to TRBD1 covers 10 bases. The junction had 6 bases not matched to a gene; V was cut back by 0 bases and J by 7 bases. CDR1 MGHRA and CDR2 YSYEKL come from the germline V gene. The CDR3 has 16 amino acids. The CDR3 bases are TGCGCCAGCAGCCAAGATGGGGGACAGGGGATGCAGCCCCAGCATTTT. Translating gives CASSQDGGQGMQPQHF.

The V gene is TRBV6-1, the J gene TRBJ1-4; 7 bases line up with TRBD1. This CDR3 has 14 amino acids. Trimming took 1 base from V and 5 from J; bases not matched to a gene: 1. CDR1 MNHNS and CDR2 SASEGT come from the germline V gene. CDR3 nucleotide sequence: TGTGCCAGCAGTGAAGGGGGACAGAATGAAAAACTGTTTTTT. This codes for CASSEGGQNEKLFF.

The chain carries TRBV7-9 and TRBJ2-3; 7 bases map to TRBD2. CDR3 size: 16 residues. Germline CDR1 and CDR2: SEHNR and FQNEAQ (reference sequence). J was trimmed by 6 bases and V by 1 base; bases with no gene match: 10. CDR3 protein: CASSLGAGVVSDTQYF. Here the CDR3 DNA reads TGTGCCAGCAGCTTAGGGGCGGGGGTGGTTAGCGATACGCAGTATTTT.

The genes are TRBV6-5 and TRBJ1-6; 7 bases are shared with TRBD1. Trimming removed 0 bases from V and 7 bases from J; junction bases left unmatched: 6. The CDR3 loop spans 16 amino acids. Germline V gene data show CDR1 as MNHEY and CDR2 as SVGAGI. CDR3 in amino acids: CASSYSGGAWNSPLHF. In nucleotides, the CDR3 is TGTGCCAGCAGTTACTCAGGGGGCGCCTGGAATTCACCCCTCCACTTT.